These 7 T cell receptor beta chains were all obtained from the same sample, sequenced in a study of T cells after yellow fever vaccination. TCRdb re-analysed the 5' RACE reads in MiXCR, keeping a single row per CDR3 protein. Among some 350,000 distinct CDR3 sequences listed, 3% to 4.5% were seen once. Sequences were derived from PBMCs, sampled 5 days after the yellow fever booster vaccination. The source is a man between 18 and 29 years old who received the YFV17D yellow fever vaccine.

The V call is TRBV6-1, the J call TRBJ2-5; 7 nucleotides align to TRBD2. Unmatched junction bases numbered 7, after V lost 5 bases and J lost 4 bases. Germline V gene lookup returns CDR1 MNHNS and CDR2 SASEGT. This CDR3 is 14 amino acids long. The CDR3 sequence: CASSSRGEVETQYF. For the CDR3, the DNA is TGTGCCAGCAGTAGCCGGGGGGAGGTAGAGACCCAGTACTTC.

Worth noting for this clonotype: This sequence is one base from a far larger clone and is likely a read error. Written as DNA, the CDR3 is TGCGCCAGCAGCTTGGACTACGAGCAGTCCTTC. Translation: CASSLDYEQSF. J is TRBJ2-7 and V is TRBV5-1; D unclear. Germline V lookup: CDR1 SGHRS, CDR2 YFSETQ. The CDR3 runs to 11 residues.

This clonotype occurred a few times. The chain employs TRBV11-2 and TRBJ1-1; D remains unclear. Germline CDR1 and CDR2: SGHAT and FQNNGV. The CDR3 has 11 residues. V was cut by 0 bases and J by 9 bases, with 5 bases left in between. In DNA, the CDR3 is TGTGCCAGCAGCTTAGACCAAAAAGCTTTCTTT. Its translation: CASSLDQKAFF.

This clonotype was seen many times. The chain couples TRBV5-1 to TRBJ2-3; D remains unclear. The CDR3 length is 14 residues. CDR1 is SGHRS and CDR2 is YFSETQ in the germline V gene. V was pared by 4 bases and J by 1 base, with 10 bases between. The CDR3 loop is CASSPDGRTDTQYF. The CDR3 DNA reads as TGCGCCAGCAGCCCCGACGGGCGCACAGATACGCAGTATTTT.

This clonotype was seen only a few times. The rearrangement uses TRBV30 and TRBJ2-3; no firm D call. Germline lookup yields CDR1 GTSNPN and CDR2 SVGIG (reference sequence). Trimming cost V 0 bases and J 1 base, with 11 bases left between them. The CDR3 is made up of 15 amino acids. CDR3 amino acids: CAWSVPGGRTDTQYF. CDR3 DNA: TGTGCCTGGAGTGTACCTGGCGGTCGCACAGATACGCAGTATTTT. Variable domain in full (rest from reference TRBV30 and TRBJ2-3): SQTIHQWPATLVQPVGSPLSLECTVEGTSNPNLYWYRQAAGRGLQLLFYSVGIGQISSEVPQNLSASRPQDRQFILSSKKLLLSDSGFYLCAWSVPGGRTDTQYFGPGTRLTVL.

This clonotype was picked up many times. The CDR3 DNA is TGTGCCAGCAGCTTAGGGGTGGGTGAAAAACTGTTTTTT. Residues: CASSLGVGEKLFF. J is TRBJ1-4 and V is TRBV7-2; D unresolved. This CDR3 spans 13 amino acids. Germline CDR1 and CDR2: SGHTA and FQGNSA. V was cut by 1 base and J by 7 bases, with 7 bases left in between.

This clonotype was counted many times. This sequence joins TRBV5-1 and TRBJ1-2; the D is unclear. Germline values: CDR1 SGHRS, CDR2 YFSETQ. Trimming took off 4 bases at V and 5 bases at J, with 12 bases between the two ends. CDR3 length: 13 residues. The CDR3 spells CASSRGQDYGYTF. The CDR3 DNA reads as TGCGCCAGCAGCCGTGGGCAGGATTATGGCTACACCTTC.